This TCR beta chain was retrieved from a study of T cell responses to AZD1222 COVID-19 vaccine. Germline trimming cut 6 bases from V and 9 bases from J; bases unmatched to any gene: 9. This CDR3 has 16 amino acids. Per the germline V gene, CDR1 is LNHDA and CDR2 is SQIVND (reference sequence). This clone was observed at least ten times. Assay: immunoSEQ multiplex PCR; the TCRdb copy retains only in-frame clones and omits some. The table has fewer than 120,000 clones, roughly nine tenths seen once. This clonotype originated in an adult in good health. This chain uses TRBV19 with TRBJ1-6, with 12 positions matching TRBD1. Here the sequenced sample was peripheral blood, taken on day 0 of AZD1222 vaccination. CDR3 in amino acids: CASRAELGQGASPLHF. CDR3 nucleotides: TGTGCCAGTAGGGCGGAATTGGGACAGGGGGCTTCACCCCTCCACTTT.